A selection of T cell receptor beta chains follows, all from one sample in a study of blood T cells in healthy people across ages. TCRdb ran MiXCR on the 5' RACE reads and lists one entry per CDR3 protein. The sample consists of approximately 690,000 distinct CDR3 sequences, 40% to 45% of them appearing once. Specimen: blood. These receptors all come from a man at least 80 years old in good health. Both conserved end residues are part of each CDR3. D genes are given only for firm matches. Not every row has a clone size; where given, it reads once, few, many or a size class.

clone size	V gene	J gene	D gene	CDR3 protein	CDR3 DNA
.	TRBV20-1	TRBJ2-3	TRBD1	CSASDRVSGYKYF	TGCAGTGCTAGCGACAGGGTATCAGGTTACAAGTATTTT
many	TRBV20-1	TRBJ2-3	TRBD2	CSARDKGQGGADTQYF	TGCAGTGCTAGAGATAAGGGCCAGGGAGGGGCAGATACGCAGTATTTT
.	TRBV4-2	TRBJ1-6	.	CASNMPGTNSPLHF	TGTGCCAGCAACATGCCAGGGACGAATTCACCCCTCCACTTT
few	TRBV4-1	TRBJ2-7	.	CASSQDHTGPTYEQYF	TGCGCCAGCAGCCAAGATCATACCGGACCCACCTACGAGCAGTACTTC
few	TRBV9	TRBJ2-5	TRBD2	CASSVEGSGSEQYF	TGTGCCAGCAGCGTAGAGGGTAGCGGGAGTGAGCAGTACTTC
many	TRBV6-2/TRBV6-3	TRBJ2-7	.	CASSYTNYEQYF	TGTGCCAGCAGTTACACCAACTACGAGCAGTACTTC
few	TRBV7-2	TRBJ2-3	TRBD2	CASRAGGPGTDTQYF	TGTGCCAGCAGGGCGGGGGGGCCTGGCACAGATACGCAGTATTTT
once	TRBV20-1	TRBJ2-7	TRBD1	CSAPRGGQGAYEQYF	TGCAGTGCTCCTCGAGGGGGACAGGGGGCCTACGAGCAGTACTTC
.	TRBV4-2	TRBJ1-2	.	CASSPGNLGYTF	TGTGCCAGCAGCCCAGGGAACCTGGGCTACACCTTC
.	TRBV20-1	TRBJ2-1	TRBD2	CSARDFGRAYNEQFF	TGCAGTGCTAGAGATTTCGGGAGGGCCTACAATGAGCAGTTCTTC
.	TRBV2	TRBJ2-1	TRBD2	CASSDIAGSGEQFF	TGTGCCAGCAGTGACATAGCGGGATCGGGGGAGCAGTTCTTC
few	TRBV29-1	TRBJ1-1	.	CSVDPPEAFF	TGCAGCGTTGATCCCCCTGAAGCTTTCTTT
few	TRBV4-1	TRBJ1-2	.	CASSQGGTSAGYGYTF	TGCGCCAGCAGCCAAGGGGGGACTTCCGCCGGCTATGGCTACACCTTC
.	TRBV20-1	TRBJ1-3	.	CSARDFQSSGNTIYF	TGCAGTGCTAGAGACTTCCAATCTTCTGGAAACACCATATATTTT
.	TRBV4-3	TRBJ2-3	TRBD2	CASSQRYLAGGRDTQYF	TGCGCCAGCAGCCAAAGATACCTAGCGGGAGGGCGGGATACGCAGTATTTT
few	TRBV6-6	TRBJ1-2	TRBD1	CASKETGADGYTF	TGTGCCAGCAAGGAGACAGGGGCTGATGGCTACACCTTC
.	TRBV29-1	TRBJ2-1	TRBD2	CSVSMGGRNNEQFF	TGCAGCGTTTCAATGGGGGGGAGGAACAATGAGCAGTTCTTC
.	TRBV20-1	TRBJ1-5	.	CSARVKGRGVEPQHF	TGCAGTGCTAGAGTTAAGGGGCGAGGGGTAGAGCCCCAGCATTTT
few	TRBV27	TRBJ2-3	.	CASSLASATDTQYF	TGTGCCAGCAGCCTTGCGTCGGCCACAGATACGCAGTATTTT
many	TRBV28	TRBJ2-2	TRBD2	CATIAGSNTGELFF	TGTGCCACAATAGCGGGGAGCAACACCGGGGAGCTGTTTTTT
few	TRBV7-2	TRBJ2-5	TRBD2	CASSLGLAGGRATQYF	TGTGCCAGCAGCTTAGGGCTAGCGGGGGGGCGTGCGACCCAGTACTTC
.	TRBV3-1	TRBJ2-1	TRBD2	CASSYRSASGGETQFF	TGTGCCAGCAGCTACAGATCAGCTAGCGGGGGGGAGACCCAGTTCTTC
many	TRBV5-1	TRBJ2-7	TRBD1	CASSTPGTGPSYEQYF	TGCGCCAGCAGTACTCCCGGGACAGGGCCCTCCTACGAGCAGTACTTC